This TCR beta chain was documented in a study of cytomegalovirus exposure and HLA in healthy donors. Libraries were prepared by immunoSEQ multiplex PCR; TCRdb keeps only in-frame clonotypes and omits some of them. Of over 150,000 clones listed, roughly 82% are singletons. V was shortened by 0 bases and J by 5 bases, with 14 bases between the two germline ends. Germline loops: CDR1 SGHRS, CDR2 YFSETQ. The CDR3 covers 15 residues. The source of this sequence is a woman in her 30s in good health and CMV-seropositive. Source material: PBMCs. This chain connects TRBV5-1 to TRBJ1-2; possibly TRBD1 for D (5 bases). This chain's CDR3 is CASSLAGRTGYGYTF. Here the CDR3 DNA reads TGCGCCAGCAGCTTGGCAGGGAGGACGGGATATGGCTACACCTTC.